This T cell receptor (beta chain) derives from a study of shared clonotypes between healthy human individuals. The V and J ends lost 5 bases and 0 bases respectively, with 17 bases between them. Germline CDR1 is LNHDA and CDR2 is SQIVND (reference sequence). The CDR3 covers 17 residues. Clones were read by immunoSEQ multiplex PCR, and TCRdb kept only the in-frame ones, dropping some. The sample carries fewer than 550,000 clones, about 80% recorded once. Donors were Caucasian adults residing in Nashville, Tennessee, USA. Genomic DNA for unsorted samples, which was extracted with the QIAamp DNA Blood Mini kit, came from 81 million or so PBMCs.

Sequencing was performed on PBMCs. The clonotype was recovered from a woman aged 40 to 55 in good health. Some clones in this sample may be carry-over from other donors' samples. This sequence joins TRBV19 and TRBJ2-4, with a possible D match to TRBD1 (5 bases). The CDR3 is CASSLSTTGLAKNIQYF. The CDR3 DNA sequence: TGTGCCAGTAGTCTTTCCACCACAGGTTTAGCCAAAAACATTCAGTACTTC.